The clone carrying this T cell receptor (beta chain) was observed at least ten times. TCR cDNA molecules each had a unique molecular identifier. TCRdb re-called the 5' RACE reads through MiXCR, storing one row per CDR3 protein. This sample carries around 120,000 distinct CDR3 sequences, 9% to 15% of them seen once, and the ten largest clones take over 15%. This sample was included in a study of spatial heterogeneity in lung cancer. For the study at large: Follow-up PBMC samples were sequenced when available, at a median of approximately 24 months after resection. Among detected sequences, beta-chain ones consistently exceeded alpha-chain ones in number.

The CDR3 length is 14 residues. The V end was cut by 3 bases, the J end by 5 bases, with 13 bases between. Germline V gives CDR1 ENHRY, CDR2 SYGVKD. The sample's time point: blood at routine non-recurrence follow-up after resection. Unsorted whole RNA samples from tumor, nontumor lung or frozen PBMC were sequenced. The J gene is TRBJ2-5, the V gene TRBV10-3; D possibly corresponds to TRBD1 (5 bases). The sequenced sample was PBMCs, obtained at follow-up. This receptor was obtained from a male donor with early-stage non-small cell lung cancer. CDR3 DNA: TGTGCCATCAGTGAAAGGGGTGAAAGGGAGACCCAGTACTTC. This sequence encodes CAISERGERETQYF.